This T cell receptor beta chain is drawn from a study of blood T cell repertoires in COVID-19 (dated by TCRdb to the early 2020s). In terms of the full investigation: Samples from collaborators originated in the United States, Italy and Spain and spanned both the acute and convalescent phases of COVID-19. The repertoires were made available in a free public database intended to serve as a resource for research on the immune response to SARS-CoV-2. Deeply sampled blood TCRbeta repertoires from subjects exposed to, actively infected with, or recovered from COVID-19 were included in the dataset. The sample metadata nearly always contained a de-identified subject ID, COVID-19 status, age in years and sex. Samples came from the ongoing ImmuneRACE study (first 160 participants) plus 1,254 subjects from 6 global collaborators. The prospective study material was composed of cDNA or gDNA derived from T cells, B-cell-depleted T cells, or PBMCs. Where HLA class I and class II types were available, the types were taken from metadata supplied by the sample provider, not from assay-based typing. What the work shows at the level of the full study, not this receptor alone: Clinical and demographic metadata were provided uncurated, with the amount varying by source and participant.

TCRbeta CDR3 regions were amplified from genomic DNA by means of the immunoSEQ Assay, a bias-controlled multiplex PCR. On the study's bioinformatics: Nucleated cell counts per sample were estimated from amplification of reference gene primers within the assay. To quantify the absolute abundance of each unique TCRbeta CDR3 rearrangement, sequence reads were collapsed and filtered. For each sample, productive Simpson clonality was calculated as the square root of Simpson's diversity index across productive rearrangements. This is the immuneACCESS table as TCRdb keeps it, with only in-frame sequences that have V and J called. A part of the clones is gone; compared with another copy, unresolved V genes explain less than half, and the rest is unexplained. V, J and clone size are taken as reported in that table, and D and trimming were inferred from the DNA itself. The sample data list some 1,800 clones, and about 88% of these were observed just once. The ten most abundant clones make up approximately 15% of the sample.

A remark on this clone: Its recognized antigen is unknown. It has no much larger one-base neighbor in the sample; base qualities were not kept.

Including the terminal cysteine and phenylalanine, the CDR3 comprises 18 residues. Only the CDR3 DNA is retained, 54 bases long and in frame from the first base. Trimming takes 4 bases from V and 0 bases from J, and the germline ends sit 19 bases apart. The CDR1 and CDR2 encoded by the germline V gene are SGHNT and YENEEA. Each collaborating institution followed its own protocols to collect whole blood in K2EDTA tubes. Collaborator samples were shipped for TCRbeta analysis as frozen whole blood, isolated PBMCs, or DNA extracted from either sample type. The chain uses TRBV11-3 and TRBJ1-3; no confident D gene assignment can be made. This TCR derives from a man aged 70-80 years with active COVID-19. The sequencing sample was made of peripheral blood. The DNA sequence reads TGTGCCAGCAGCTCACTAGGGAGCACCGGTAGCTCTGGAAACACCATATATTTT. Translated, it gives CASSSLGSTGSSGNTIYF.